What follows are 11 T cell receptor beta chains derived from one specimen sequenced in a study of blood T cell repertoires in COVID-19. Profiling relied on immunoSEQ multiplex PCR, and the TCRdb table lists in-frame clones only, not all of them. The table has about 59,000 clones, around 92% seen once. The material sequenced was peripheral blood. Receptors originate from a human donor in a cohort sampled during active COVID-19.

The count of this clone is one. The chain employs TRBV7-9 and TRBJ2-5; TRBD2 matches 7 bases. Germline-derived CDR1 and CDR2 are SEHNR and FQNEAQ (reference sequence). V dropped 4 bases and J dropped 5; count of bases not matched to a gene: 10. The CDR3 totals 15 residues. CDR3 sequence (DNA): TGTGCCAGCAGCTCATACCTCGGGGGGTCGGAGACCCAGTACTTC. Its translation: CASSSYLGGSETQYF.

This rearrangement joins TRBV9 to TRBJ2-1, with TRBD2 matching over 10 bases. This CDR3 is 17 amino acids long. CDR1 and CDR2 (germline): SGDLS, YYNGEE. V was pared by 4 bases and J by 4 bases, with 11 bases of the junction left unmatched. DNA of the CDR3: TGTGCCAGCAGCCGGGGGCCTAGCGGGAGTGCTTACAATGAGCAGTTCTTC. It codes for CASSRGPSGSAYNEQFF.

The chain links TRBV9 to TRBJ1-5, with unresolved D. The CDR3 covers 15 residues. Per the germline V gene, CDR1 is SGDLS and CDR2 is YYNGEE. V was cut by 5 bases and J by 4 bases, with 16 bases left in between. The chain's CDR3 is CASSRDRGFNQPQHF. CDR3 sequence (DNA): TGTGCCAGCAGTCGCGACCGCGGATTTAATCAGCCCCAGCATTTT.

The chain links TRBV5-1 to TRBJ1-1; no definite D call. The CDR3 covers 12 residues. Germline V gene data show CDR1 as SGHRS and CDR2 as YFSETQ. With 1 base removed from V and 3 bases from J, the gap between germline ends came to 4 bases. The CDR3: CASSLTDTEAFF. CDR3 coding DNA: TGCGCCAGCAGCTTGACGGACACTGAAGCTTTCTTT.

The CDR3 reads CASSFRTGTGIQYF. The CDR3 region has the DNA TGTGCCAGCAGCTTTAGAACCGGGACAGGGATACAGTACTTC. The genes are TRBV7-6 and TRBJ2-4, with 9 bases aligning to TRBD1. V trimming: 3 bases; J trimming: 13 bases; junction bases outside the gene matches: 10. Germline V gene lookup returns CDR1 SGHVS and CDR2 FNYEAQ. This CDR3 comprises 14 residues. The full variable domain, rest sourced from reference TRBV7-6 and TRBJ2-4, is GAGVSQSPRYKVTKRGQDVALRCDPISGHVSLYWYRQALGQGPEFLTYFNYEAQQDKSGLPNDRFSAERPEGSISTLTIQRTEQRDSAMYRCASSFRTGTGIQYFGAGTRLSVL.

This sequence joins TRBV6-2 or TRBV6-3 and TRBJ1-1, with TRBD1 identical over 7 bases. V lost 0 bases to trimming and J lost 5 bases; unmatched junction nucleotides: 15. CDR1 and CDR2 (germline): MNHEY, SVGEGT. The length of the CDR3 is 18 residues. This chain's CDR3 is CASSYSRRGPTGSTEAFF. For the CDR3, the DNA is TGTGCCAGCAGTTACTCGAGGAGGGGGCCTACCGGGAGTACTGAAGCTTTCTTT.

CDR3 nucleotides: TGTGCCAGCAGTCAAATACAGGGTTATTCAGATACGCAGTATTTT. Protein product: CASSQIQGYSDTQYF. V usage is TRBV6-5 and J usage is TRBJ2-3, with a tentative D call TRBD1 (6 bases). V was clipped by 5 bases and J by 4 bases, with 16 bases between them. Germline loops: CDR1 MNHEY, CDR2 SVGAGI. The CDR3 length is 15 residues.

The genes are TRBV29-1 and TRBJ2-3; 10 nucleotides align to TRBD2. The CDR3 is 16 amino acids. Germline CDR1 is SQVTM and CDR2 is ANQGSEA. Germline trimming cut 7 bases from V and 2 bases from J; bases unmatched to any gene: 12. CDR3 amino acids: CSAGGRTSGYTDTQYF. Here the CDR3 DNA reads TGCAGCGCAGGAGGTAGGACTAGCGGTTACACAGATACGCAGTATTTT.

A single count supports this clone. The chain employs TRBV15 and TRBJ1-5; no definite D call. Trimming took 3 bases from V and 5 from J, leaving 5 bases between them. CDR1 is LNHNV, CDR2 YYDKDF, per germline (reference sequence). The CDR3 sequence is 12 residues long. CDR3 DNA sequence: TGTGCCACCAGCAGGGAGGATCAGCCCCAGCATTTT. Amino acids: CATSREDQPQHF.

The rearrangement joins TRBV7-3 to TRBJ2-6; D remains unclear. This CDR3 comprises 15 residues. CDR1 and CDR2 from the germline V gene are SGHTA and FQGTGA. Trimming took off 2 bases at V and 0 bases at J, with 5 bases between the two ends. The CDR3 coding sequence is TGTGCCAGCAGCTTAGGCAACTCTGGGGCCAACGTCCTGACTTTC. Translating gives CASSLGNSGANVLTF.

This clone appeared once. The chain recombines TRBV6-5 with TRBJ2-1, with 9 bases fitting TRBD2. Germline-derived CDR1 and CDR2 are MNHEY and SVGAGI. V was clipped by 6 bases and J by 0 bases; unmatched bases: 3. This CDR3 region has 15 residues. For the CDR3, the DNA is TGTGCCAGCAGGGGACTAGCCCCCTCCTACAATGAGCAGTTCTTC. It encodes CASRGLAPSYNEQFF.